The clone carrying this T cell receptor beta chain was seen more than once but under ten times. Its antigen is not known. Naive, central memory, regulatory and stem cell-like memory cells within the CD4+ compartment were sorted using CD45RO/CCR7/CD25/CD127/CD95/CD27. The sample is drawn from a study of beta chain features in type 1 diabetes. Overall study results and limits: Among patients with Type 1 diabetes, TCRB CDR3s were moderately but significantly shorter in every one of the four CD4+ subsets.

The investigators reverse transcribed all of the isolated RNA, so they sequenced expressed TCRB transcripts. Sequenced by immunoSEQ multiplex PCR; TCRdb stores in-frame clones only, minus some. The sample holds 280,000 or so clones, around 16% seen once. The V gene end was trimmed by 5 bases and the J gene end by 6 bases; junction bases not matched to a gene: 16. The length of the CDR3 is 17 residues. Germline CDR1 MDHEN, CDR2 SYDVKM. The chain employs TRBV28 and TRBJ2-3; TRBD1 agrees at 8 bases. This TCR came from a man younger than 35 with type 1 diabetes. The sequenced sample consisted of naive CD4+ T cells from blood. The CDR3 reads CASSPNLRWTGTDTQYF. CDR3 DNA sequence: TGTGCCAGCAGTCCCAATTTACGCTGGACAGGGACGGATACGCAGTATTTT.